This T cell receptor beta chain was sequenced in a study of shared clonotypes between healthy human individuals. Study summary: Each donor's CD4 naive and CD4 memory cells filled three plates apiece, CD8 naive two, and CD8 memory one.

Original methodology: For the immunoSEQ data, sequences were junction-only without quality scores, so filtering differed. The assay was immunoSEQ multiplex PCR, and TCRdb's table has in-frame clones only and misses some. Clone size and V and J calls were adopted from that table, with D and trimming inferred from the DNA. Of roughly 760,000 clones in the sample, around 74% were seen once. Healthy adults negative for HIV, lacking recent acute infections or vaccinations, served as donors. Splitting of CD4+ cells produced CD45RA+ naive and CD45RA-negative memory subsets. V lost 3 bases and J 0 bases, leaving 15 bases between the germline ends. This CDR3 is 16 amino acids long. CDR1 is SEHNR, CDR2 FQNEAQ, per germline (reference sequence).

The J gene is TRBJ2-7, the V gene TRBV7-9; D may be TRBD1 or TRBD2 (5 bases each). This TCR was sampled from a young woman in good health. Sequencing was done on a sample of memory CD4+ T cells sorted from blood. Subset in this sample: CD45RA-negative fraction. Written as DNA, the CDR3 is TGTGCCAGCAGCTTTTTTCGGGGCGAAAGCTCCTACGAGCAGTACTTC. Its protein is CASSFFRGESSYEQYF. Full variable domain (remainder filled in from reference TRBV7-9 and TRBJ2-7): DTGVSQNPRHKITKRGQNVTFRCDPISEHNRLYWYRQTLGQGPEFLTYFQNEAQLEKSRLLSDRFSAERPKGSFSTLEIQRTEQGDSAMYLCASSFFRGESSYEQYFGPGTRLTVT.